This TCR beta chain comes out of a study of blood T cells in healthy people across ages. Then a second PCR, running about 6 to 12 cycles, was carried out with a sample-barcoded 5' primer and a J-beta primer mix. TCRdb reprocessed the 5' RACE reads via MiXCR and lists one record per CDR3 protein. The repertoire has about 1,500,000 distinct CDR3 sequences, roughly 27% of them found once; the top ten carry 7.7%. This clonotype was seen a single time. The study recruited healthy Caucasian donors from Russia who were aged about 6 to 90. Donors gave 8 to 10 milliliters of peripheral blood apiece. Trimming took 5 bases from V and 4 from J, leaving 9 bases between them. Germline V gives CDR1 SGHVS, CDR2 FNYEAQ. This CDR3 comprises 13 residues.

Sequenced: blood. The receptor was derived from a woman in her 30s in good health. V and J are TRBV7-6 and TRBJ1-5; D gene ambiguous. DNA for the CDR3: TGTGCCAGCAGCGCAGCTTTAAATCAGCCCCAGCATTTT. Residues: CASSAALNQPQHF.